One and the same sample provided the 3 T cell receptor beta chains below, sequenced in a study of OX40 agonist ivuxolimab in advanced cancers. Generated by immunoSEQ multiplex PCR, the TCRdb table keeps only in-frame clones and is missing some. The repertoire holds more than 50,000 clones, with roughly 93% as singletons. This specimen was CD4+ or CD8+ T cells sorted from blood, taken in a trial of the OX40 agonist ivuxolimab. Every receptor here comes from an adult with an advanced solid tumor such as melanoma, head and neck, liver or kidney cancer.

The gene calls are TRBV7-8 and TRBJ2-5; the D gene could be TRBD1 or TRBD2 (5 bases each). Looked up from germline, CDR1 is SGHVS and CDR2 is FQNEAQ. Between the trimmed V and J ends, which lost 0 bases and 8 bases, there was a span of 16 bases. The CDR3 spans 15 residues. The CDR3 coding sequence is TGTGCCAGCAGCTTAGCTCGTAGCAGGGACGGTACCCAGTACTTC. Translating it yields CASSLARSRDGTQYF.

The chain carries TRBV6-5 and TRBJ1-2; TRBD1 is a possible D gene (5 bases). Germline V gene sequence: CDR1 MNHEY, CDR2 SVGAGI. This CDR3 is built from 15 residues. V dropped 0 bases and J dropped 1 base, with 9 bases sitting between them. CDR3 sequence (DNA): TGTGCCAGCAGTTACTCAGATGACAGTAACTATGGCTACACCTTC. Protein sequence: CASSYSDDSNYGYTF.

CDR3 loop: CASSLDQGTGDYNEQFF. The DNA of the CDR3 is TGTGCCAGCAGCTTAGATCAGGGGACAGGGGACTACAATGAGCAGTTCTTC. This rearrangement joins TRBV11-2 to TRBJ2-1, with 10 nucleotides matching TRBD1. V was clipped by 0 bases and J by 3 bases; unmatched bases: 5. This CDR3 region has 17 residues. CDR1 and CDR2 from the germline V gene are SGHAT and FQNNGV.